This T cell receptor beta chain was found in a study of blood T cell repertoires in COVID-19. About the study: The study drew acute and convalescent COVID-19 samples from the United States, Italy and Spain. T cells, B-cell-depleted T cells, or PBMCs provided the cDNA or gDNA that served as material.

Seattle's cohort entered during active infection and was followed longitudinally. Germline V lookup: CDR1 MDHEN, CDR2 SYDVKM. CDR3 length equals 13 residues. Trimming cost V 11 bases and J 0 bases; bases outside gene matches: 7. TCRdb keeps only in-frame clones here, not all; method: immunoSEQ multiplex PCR. The sample has a few hundred thousand clones, around 87% seen once. The source of this sequence is a woman aged 60-75 years with COVID-19, enrolled during active disease. This chain uses TRBV28 with TRBJ2-7; 7 nucleotides match TRBD2. The sample comprised peripheral blood. The CDR3 loop reads CAAGESASYEQYF. The CDR3 nucleotides read TGTGCCGCGGGGGAAAGTGCCTCCTACGAGCAGTACTTC. The full variable domain, in which reference TRBV28 and TRBJ2-7 provide the parts outside the CDR3, is DVKVTQSSRYLVKRTGEKVFLECVQDMDHENMFWYRQDPGLGLRLIYFSYDVKMKEKGDIPEGYSVSREKKERFSLILESASTNQTSMYLCAAGESASYEQYFGPGTRLTVT.